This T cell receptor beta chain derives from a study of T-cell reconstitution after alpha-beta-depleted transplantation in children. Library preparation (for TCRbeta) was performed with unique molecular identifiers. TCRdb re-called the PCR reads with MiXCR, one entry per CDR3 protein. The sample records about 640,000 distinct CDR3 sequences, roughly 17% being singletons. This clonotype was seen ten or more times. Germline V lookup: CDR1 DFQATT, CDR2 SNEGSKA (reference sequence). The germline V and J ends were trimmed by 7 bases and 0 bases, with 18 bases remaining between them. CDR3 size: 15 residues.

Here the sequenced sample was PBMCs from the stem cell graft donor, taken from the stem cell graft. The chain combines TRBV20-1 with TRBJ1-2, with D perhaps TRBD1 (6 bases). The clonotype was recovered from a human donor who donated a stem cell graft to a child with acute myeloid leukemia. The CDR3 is CSGRGAGDSNYGYTF. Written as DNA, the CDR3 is TGCAGTGGGAGGGGGGCAGGGGACTCTAACTATGGCTACACCTTC.